This T cell receptor (beta chain) was observed in a study of OX40 agonist ivuxolimab in advanced cancers. Study summary: Partial responses occurred in three patients (one hepatocellular carcinoma, two cutaneous melanoma). Findings and limits, study-wide: Averaging showed that CD8+ T cells had more expanded clones than CD4+ did. The investigators did not determine what antigen specificity the expanded peripheral T cells had.

Concerning this clone: Its antigen is not identified.

Patients were excluded for autoimmune disease history or systemic immunosuppression. The method was immunoSEQ multiplex PCR; TCRdb's version includes in-frame clones alone and lacks a portion of them. The sample shows around 67,000 clones, 65% to 90% of them seen only once. The receptor comes from an adult with an advanced solid tumor such as melanoma, head and neck, liver or kidney cancer. The specimen comprised CD4+ or CD8+ T cells sorted from blood, sampled in a trial of the OX40 agonist ivuxolimab.

CDR3 in DNA: TGTGCCAGCAGCTTGGCAGGGGTTACTGAAGCTTTCTTT. This codes for CASSLAGVTEAFF. The rearrangement uses TRBV5-4 and TRBJ1-1; the D gene is possibly TRBD1 (6 bases). V was clipped by 0 bases and J by 5 bases, with 8 bases between them. Germline loops: CDR1 SGHNT, CDR2 YYREEE (reference sequence). This CDR3 comprises 13 residues. The full variable domain, completed using reference TRBV5-4 and TRBJ1-1, is ETGVTQSPTHLIKTRGQQVTLRCSSQSGHNTVSWYQQALGQGPQFIFQYYREEENGRGNFPPRFSGLQFPNYSSELNVNALELDDSALYLCASSLAGVTEAFFGQGTRLTVV.